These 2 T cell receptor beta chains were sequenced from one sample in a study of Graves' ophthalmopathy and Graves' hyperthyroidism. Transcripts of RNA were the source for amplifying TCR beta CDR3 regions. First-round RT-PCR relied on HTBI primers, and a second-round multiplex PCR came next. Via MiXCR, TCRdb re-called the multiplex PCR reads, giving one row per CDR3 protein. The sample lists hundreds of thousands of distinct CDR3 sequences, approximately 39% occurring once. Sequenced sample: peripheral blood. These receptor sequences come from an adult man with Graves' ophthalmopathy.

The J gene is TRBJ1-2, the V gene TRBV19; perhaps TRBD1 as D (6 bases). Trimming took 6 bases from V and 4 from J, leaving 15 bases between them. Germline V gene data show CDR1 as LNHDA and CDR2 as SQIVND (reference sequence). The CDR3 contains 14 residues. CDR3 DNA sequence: TGTGCCAGTAGCCCGGACAGACTGGGCTATGGCTACACCTTC. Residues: CASSPDRLGYGYTF.

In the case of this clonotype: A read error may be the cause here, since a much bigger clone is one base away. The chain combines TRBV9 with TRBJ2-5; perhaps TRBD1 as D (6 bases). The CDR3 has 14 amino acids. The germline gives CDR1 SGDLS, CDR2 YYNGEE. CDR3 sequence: CASSYGQGKEAQYF. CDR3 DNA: TGTGCCAGCAGTTACGGCCAGGGGAAAGAGGCCCAGTACTTC. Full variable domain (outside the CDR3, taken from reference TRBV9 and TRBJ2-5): DSGVTQTPKHLITATGQRVTLRCSPRSGDLSVYWYQQSLDQGLQFLIQYYNGEERAKGNILERFSAQQFPDLHSELNLSSLELGDSALYFCASSYGQGKEAQYFGPGTRLLVL.